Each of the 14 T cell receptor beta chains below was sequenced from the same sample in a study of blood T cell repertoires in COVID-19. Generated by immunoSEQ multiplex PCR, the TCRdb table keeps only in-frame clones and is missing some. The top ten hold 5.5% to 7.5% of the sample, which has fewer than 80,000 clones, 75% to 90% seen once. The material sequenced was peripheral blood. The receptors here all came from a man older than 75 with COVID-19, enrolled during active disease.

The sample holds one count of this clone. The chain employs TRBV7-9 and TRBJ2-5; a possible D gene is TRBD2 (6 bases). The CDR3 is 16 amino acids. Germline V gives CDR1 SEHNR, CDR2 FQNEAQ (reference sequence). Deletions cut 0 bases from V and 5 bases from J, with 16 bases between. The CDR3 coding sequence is TGTGCCAGCAGCTTAGCCTGGGGAGGTCCAGGGGAGACCCAGTACTTC. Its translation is CASSLAWGGPGETQYF.

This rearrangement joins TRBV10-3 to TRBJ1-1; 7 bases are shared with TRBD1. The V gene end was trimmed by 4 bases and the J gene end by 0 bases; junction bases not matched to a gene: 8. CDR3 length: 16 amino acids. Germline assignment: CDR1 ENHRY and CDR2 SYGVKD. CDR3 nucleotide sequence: TGTGCCATCAGTGCGTGGGGGGACAGAATGAACACTGAAGCTTTCTTT. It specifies CAISAWGDRMNTEAFF.

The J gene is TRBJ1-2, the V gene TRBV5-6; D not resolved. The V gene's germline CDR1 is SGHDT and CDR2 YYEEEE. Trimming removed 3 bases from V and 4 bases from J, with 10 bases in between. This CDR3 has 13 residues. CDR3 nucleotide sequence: TGTGCCAGCAGCTCCTACCACAGCTATGGCTACACCTTC. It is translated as CASSSYHSYGYTF.

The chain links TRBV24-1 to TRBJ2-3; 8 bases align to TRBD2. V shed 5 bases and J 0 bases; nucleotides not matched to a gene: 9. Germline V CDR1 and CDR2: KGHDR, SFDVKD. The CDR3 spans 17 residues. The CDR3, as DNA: TGTGCCACCAGTGGGAGTAGCGGGGAATATAGCACAGATACGCAGTATTTT. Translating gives CATSGSSGEYSTDTQYF.

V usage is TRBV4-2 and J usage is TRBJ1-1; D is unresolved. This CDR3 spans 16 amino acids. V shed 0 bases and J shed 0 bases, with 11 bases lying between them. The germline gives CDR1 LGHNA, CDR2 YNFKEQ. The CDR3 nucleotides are TGTGCCAGCAGCCAAGAAGGAGGCCGGGTGAACACTGAAGCTTTCTTT. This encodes CASSQEGGRVNTEAFF.

CDR3 nucleotide sequence: TGTGCCAGCAGCTCCTGGACAGATCTCTATGGCTACACCTTC. It is translated as CASSSWTDLYGYTF. The chain links TRBV7-9 to TRBJ1-2; tentative D call: TRBD1 (6 bases). The CDR3 consists of 14 residues. The germline V and J ends were trimmed by 4 bases and 4 bases, with 13 bases remaining between them. Germline-derived CDR1 and CDR2 are SEHNR and FQNEAQ (reference sequence). The entire variable domain, with the rest obtained from reference TRBV7-9 and TRBJ1-2, is as follows: DTGVSQNPRHKITKRGQNVTFRCDPISEHNRLYWYRQTLGQGPEFLTYFQNEAQLEKSRLLSDRFSAERPKGSFSTLEIQRTEQGDSAMYLCASSSWTDLYGYTFGSGTRLTVV.

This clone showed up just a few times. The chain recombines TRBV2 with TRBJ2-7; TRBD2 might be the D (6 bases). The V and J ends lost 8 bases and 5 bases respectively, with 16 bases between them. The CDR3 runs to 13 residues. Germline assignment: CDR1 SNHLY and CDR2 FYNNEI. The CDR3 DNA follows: TGTGCCAGCGGGAAGGAGGGGATGCACGAGCAGTACTTC. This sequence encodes CASGKEGMHEQYF. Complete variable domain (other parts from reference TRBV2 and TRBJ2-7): EPEVTQTPSHQVTQMGQEVILRCVPISNHLYFYWYRQILGQKVEFLVSFYNNEISEKSEIFDDQFSVERPDGSNFTLKIRSTKLEDSAMYFCASGKEGMHEQYFGPGTRLTVT.

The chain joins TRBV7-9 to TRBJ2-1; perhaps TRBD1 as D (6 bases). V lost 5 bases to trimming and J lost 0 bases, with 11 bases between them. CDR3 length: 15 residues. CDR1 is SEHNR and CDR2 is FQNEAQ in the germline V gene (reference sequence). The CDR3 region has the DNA TGTGCCAGCAGCCGCAGGGGAATCTCCTACAATGAGCAGTTCTTC. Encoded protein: CASSRRGISYNEQFF.

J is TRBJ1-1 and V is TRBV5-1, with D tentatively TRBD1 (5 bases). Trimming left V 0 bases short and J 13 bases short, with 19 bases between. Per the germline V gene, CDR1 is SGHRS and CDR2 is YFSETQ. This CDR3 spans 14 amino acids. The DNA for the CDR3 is TGCGCCAGCAGCTTGGACCCAGGAACCCGAAGGGGTTTCTTT. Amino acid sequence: CASSLDPGTRRGFF.

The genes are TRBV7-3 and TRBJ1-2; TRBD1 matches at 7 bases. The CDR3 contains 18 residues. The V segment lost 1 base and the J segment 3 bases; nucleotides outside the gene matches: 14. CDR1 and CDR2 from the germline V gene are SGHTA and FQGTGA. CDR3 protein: CASSLKADRLGTYYGYTF. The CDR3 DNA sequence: TGTGCCAGCAGCTTAAAGGCGGACAGGCTGGGTACCTACTATGGCTACACCTTC.

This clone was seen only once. Written as DNA, the CDR3 is TGCGCCAGCAGCTTGGGACAGGACTGGGATGGCTACACCTTC. It yields the protein CASSLGQDWDGYTF. This chain connects TRBV5-1 to TRBJ1-2; tentatively, D is TRBD1 (6 bases). Trimming removed 0 bases from V and 6 bases from J, with 12 bases in between. The CDR3 length is 14 residues. CDR1 SGHRS and CDR2 YFSETQ come from the germline V gene.

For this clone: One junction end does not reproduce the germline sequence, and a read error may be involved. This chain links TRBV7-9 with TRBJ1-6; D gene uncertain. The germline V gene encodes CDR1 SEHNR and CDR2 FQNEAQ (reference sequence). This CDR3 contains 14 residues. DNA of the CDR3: TGTGCCAGCAGCCCAAGCTCCAATAATTCACCCCTCCACTTT. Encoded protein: CASSPSSNNSPLHF.

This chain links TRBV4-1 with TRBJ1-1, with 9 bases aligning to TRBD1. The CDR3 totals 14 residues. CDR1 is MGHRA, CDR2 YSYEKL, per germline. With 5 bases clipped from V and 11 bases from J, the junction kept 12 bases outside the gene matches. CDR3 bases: TGCGCCAGCAGCTCAATACAGGGGGCGATAGGTGCTTTCTTT. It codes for CASSSIQGAIGAFF.

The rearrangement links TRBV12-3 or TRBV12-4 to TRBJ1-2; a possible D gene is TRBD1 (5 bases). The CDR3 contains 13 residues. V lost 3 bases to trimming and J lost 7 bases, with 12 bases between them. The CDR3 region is CASSLFRDTGYTF. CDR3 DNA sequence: TGTGCCAGCAGTTTGTTCAGGGATACTGGCTACACCTTC.